This T cell receptor beta chain was obtained from a study of cytomegalovirus exposure and HLA in healthy donors. A multiplex PCR was run with 60 Vbeta primers and 13 Jbeta primers. The protocol was immunoSEQ multiplex PCR, while the TCRdb copy is restricted to in-frame clones and leaves out a portion. Found here are under 200,000 clones, approximately 80% of them singletons; the top ten hold about a tenth. The receptor was derived from a man aged 18 to 29 in good health and CMV-seropositive. The sample comprised PBMCs.

The DNA of the CDR3 is TGTGCCAGCAGCCCAGGGGGCGCGAGAAACACCATATATTTT. Protein product: CASSPGGARNTIYF. V is TRBV5-6 and J is TRBJ1-3, with 8 bases matching TRBD1. Per the germline V gene, CDR1 is SGHDT and CDR2 is YYEEEE. The length of the CDR3 is 14 residues. V was clipped by 4 bases and J by 5 bases; unmatched bases: 5.